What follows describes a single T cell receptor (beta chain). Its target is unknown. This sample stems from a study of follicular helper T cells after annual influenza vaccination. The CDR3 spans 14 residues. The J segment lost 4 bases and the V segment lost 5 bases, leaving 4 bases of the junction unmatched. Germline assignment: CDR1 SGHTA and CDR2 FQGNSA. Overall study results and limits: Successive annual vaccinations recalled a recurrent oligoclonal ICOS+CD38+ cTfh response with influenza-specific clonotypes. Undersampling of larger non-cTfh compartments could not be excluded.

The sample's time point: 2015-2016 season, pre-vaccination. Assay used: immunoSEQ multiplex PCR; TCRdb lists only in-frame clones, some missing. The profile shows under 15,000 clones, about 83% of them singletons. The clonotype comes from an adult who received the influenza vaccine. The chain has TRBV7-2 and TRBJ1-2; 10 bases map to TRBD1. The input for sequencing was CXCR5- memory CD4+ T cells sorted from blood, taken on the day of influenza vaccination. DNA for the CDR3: TGTGCCAGCAGCGTTGACAGGGGGCTCTATGGCTACACCTTC. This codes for CASSVDRGLYGYTF.